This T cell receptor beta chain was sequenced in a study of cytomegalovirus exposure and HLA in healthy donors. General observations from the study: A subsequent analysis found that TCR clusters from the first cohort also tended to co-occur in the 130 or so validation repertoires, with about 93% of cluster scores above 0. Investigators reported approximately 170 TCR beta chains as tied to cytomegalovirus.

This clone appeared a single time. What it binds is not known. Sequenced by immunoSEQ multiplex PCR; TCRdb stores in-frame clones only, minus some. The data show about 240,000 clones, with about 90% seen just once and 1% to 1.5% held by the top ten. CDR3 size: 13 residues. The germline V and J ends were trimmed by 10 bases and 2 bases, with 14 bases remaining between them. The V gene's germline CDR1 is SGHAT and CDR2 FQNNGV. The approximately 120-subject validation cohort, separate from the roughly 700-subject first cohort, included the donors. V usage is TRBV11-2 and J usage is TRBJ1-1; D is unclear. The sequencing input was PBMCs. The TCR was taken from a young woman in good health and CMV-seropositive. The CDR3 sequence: CATAPAGNTEAFF. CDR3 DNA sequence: TGTGCCACCGCACCGGCAGGTAACACTGAAGCTTTCTTT.